The T cell receptor beta chain described here comes from a study of blood T cell repertoires in COVID-19. Study information: From T cells, B-cell-depleted T cells, or PBMCs came the material, which was cDNA or gDNA.

In the authors' methods: How many nucleated cells were present was estimated from reference gene primer amplification. Sequencing used immunoSEQ multiplex PCR; TCRdb keeps in-frame clones, though not all of them. V, J and clone size reflect that table, while D and trimming were determined from the DNA. The sample lists just over 300,000 clones, 90% seen once, with approximately 4% in the top ten. Trimming cost V 0 bases and J 6 bases, with 13 bases left between them. From germline, CDR1 is SGHDT and CDR2 YYEEEE. The CDR3 sequence is 14 residues long. The sample comprised PBMCs or T cells enriched from blood (not recorded which). The TCR comes from a woman younger than 30 with acute COVID-19. The chain employs TRBV5-6 and TRBJ2-7; TRBD1 might be the D (6 bases). CDR3 sequence: CASSLAGVGGEQYF. In nucleotides, the CDR3 is TGTGCCAGCAGCTTGGCCGGGGTAGGGGGCGAGCAGTACTTC.